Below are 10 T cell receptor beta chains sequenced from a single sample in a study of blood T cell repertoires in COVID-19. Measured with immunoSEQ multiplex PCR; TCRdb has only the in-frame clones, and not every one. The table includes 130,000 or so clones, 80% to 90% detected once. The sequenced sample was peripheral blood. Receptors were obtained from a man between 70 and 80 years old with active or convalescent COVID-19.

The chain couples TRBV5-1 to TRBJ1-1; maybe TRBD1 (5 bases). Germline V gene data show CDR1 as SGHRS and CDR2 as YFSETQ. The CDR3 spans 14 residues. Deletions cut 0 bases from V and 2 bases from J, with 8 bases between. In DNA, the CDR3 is TGCGCCAGCAGCTTGGACAGGCCCAACACTGAAGCTTTCTTT. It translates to CASSLDRPNTEAFF.

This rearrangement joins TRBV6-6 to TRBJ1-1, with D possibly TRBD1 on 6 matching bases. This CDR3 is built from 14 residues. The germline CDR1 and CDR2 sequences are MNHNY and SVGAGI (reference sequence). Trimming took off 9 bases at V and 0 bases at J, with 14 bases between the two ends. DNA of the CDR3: TGTGCCAGTTTTGGGGGCGGCATGAACACTGAAGCTTTCTTT. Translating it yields CASFGGGMNTEAFF.

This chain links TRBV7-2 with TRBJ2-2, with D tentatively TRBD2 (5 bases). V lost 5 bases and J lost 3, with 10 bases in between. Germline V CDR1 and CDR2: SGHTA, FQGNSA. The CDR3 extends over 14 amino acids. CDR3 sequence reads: CASSPSSHTGELFF. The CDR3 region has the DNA TGTGCCAGCAGCCCTTCTAGCCACACCGGGGAGCTGTTTTTT.

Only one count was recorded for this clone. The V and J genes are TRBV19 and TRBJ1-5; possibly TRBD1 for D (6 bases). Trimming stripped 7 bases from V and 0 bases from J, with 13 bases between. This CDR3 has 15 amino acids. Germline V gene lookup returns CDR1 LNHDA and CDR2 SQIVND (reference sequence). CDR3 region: CASNTQGYSNQPQHF. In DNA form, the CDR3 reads TGTGCCAGTAATACGCAGGGGTATAGCAATCAGCCCCAGCATTTT.

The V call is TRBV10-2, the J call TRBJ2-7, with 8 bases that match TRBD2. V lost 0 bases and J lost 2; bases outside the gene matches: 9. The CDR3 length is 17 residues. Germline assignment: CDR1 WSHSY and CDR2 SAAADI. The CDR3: CASSESRTSSFTYEQYF. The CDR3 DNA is TGCGCCAGCAGTGAGTCCCGGACTAGCTCATTCACCTACGAGCAGTACTTC.

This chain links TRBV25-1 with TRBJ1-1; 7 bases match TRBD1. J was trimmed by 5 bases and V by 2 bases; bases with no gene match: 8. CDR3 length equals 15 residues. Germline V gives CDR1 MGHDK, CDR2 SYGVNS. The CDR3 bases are TGTGCCAGCAGTGAACCTGACAGGGCGGGGACTGAAGCTTTCTTT. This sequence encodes CASSEPDRAGTEAFF.

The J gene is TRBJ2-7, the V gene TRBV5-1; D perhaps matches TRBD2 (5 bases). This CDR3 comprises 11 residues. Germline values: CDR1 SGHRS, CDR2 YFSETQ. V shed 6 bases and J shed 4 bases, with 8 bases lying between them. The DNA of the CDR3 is TGCGCCAGCAAAGAGGGATACGAGCAGTACTTC. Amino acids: CASKEGYEQYF.

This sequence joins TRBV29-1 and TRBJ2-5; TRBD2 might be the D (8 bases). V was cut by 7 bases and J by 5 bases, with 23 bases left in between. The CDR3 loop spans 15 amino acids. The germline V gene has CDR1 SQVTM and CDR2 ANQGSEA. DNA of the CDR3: TGCAGCGCCGAAGGGACAGAGCGGGGGTGGGAGACCCAGTACTTC. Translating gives CSAEGTERGWETQYF.

The CDR3 DNA sequence: TGTGCCAGCAGTGGCCTAGCGGGAGGGTCCGGTGAGCAGTTCTTC. Translation gives CASSGLAGGSGEQFF. This chain connects TRBV2 to TRBJ2-1, with 12 bases lining up with TRBD2. The CDR3 contains 15 residues. From germline, CDR1 is SNHLY and CDR2 FYNNEI. J gave up 9 bases and V 4 bases, and 7 bases lay outside the gene matches.

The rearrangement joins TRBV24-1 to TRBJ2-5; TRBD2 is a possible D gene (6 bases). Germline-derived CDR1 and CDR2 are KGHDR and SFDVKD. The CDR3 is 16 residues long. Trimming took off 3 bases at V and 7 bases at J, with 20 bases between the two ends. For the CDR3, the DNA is TGTGCCACCAGTGATCGAACCACAGACGCGGGATGGACCCAGTACTTC. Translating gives CATSDRTTDAGWTQYF.